The rows below give T cell receptor beta chains drawn from one sample of a study of T cell repertoires in cytomegalovirus infection. TCRdb fed the reads into MiXCR, producing one record per CDR3 protein. The data contain about 740,000 distinct CDR3 sequences, approximately 34% of them singletons. Sequenced: PBMCs. The receptors stem from a human donor in good health (CMV status not recorded). Some clones in this sample may be carry-over from other donors' samples. CDR3s include the opening cysteine and the closing phenylalanine or tryptophan. The D gene is left open where the match is weak.

d_gene: NA
j_gene: TRBJ2-2
v_gene: TRBV20-1
CDR3aa: CSATVAGQNTGELFF

d_gene: NA
j_gene: TRBJ1-5
v_gene: TRBV4-1
CDR3aa: CASSQVYRAYSNQPQHF

d_gene: NA
j_gene: TRBJ1-2
v_gene: TRBV10-3
CDR3aa: CAISESPDTDGYTF

d_gene: TRBD2
j_gene: TRBJ2-2
v_gene: TRBV9
CDR3aa: CASSVSGSGELFF

d_gene: TRBD2
j_gene: TRBJ2-5
v_gene: TRBV4-1
CDR3aa: CASSHVWSGGSETQYF

d_gene: TRBD2
j_gene: TRBJ2-5
v_gene: TRBV7-2
CDR3aa: CASSRTSGSGETQYF

d_gene: NA
j_gene: TRBJ1-3
v_gene: TRBV7-9
CDR3aa: CASSLAGSGGNTIYF

d_gene: TRBD2
j_gene: TRBJ2-1
v_gene: TRBV29-1
CDR3aa: CSVERLAGVLYNEQFF

d_gene: TRBD1
j_gene: TRBJ2-7
v_gene: TRBV7-2
CDR3aa: CASSRDRSSYEQYF

d_gene: NA
j_gene: TRBJ1-4
v_gene: TRBV20-1
CDR3aa: CSARDLEGFNEKLFF

d_gene: NA
j_gene: TRBJ2-7
v_gene: TRBV12-3/TRBV12-4
CDR3aa: CASSLLVAREVDEQYF

d_gene: NA
j_gene: TRBJ1-5
v_gene: TRBV7-2
CDR3aa: CASSYHTRLGQPQHF

d_gene: NA
j_gene: TRBJ2-7
v_gene: TRBV10-3
CDR3aa: CAISESGTGTLYEQYF

d_gene: TRBD2
j_gene: TRBJ2-1
v_gene: TRBV12-5
CDR3aa: CASASTGEGEQFF

d_gene: NA
j_gene: TRBJ2-7
v_gene: TRBV7-9
CDR3aa: CASSGGQYNYEQYF

d_gene: NA
j_gene: TRBJ2-3
v_gene: TRBV2
CDR3aa: CASSDLTASTDTQYF

d_gene: TRBD2
j_gene: TRBJ2-7
v_gene: TRBV20-1
CDR3aa: CSARDELAGAGEQYF

d_gene: NA
j_gene: TRBJ1-6
v_gene: TRBV12-3/TRBV12-4
CDR3aa: CASSFGAVSPLQF

d_gene: NA
j_gene: TRBJ1-1
v_gene: TRBV7-6
CDR3aa: CASARTMNTEAFF

d_gene: TRBD1
j_gene: TRBJ2-4
v_gene: TRBV28
CDR3aa: CASSLVRRGHGNIQYF

d_gene: TRBD2
j_gene: TRBJ2-7
v_gene: TRBV7-2
CDR3aa: CASSSRGTSVYEQYF

d_gene: NA
j_gene: TRBJ2-5
v_gene: TRBV11-2
CDR3aa: CASSFKPSRETQYF

d_gene: NA
j_gene: TRBJ2-7
v_gene: TRBV29-1
CDR3aa: CSVGSHEQYF

d_gene: NA
j_gene: TRBJ2-7
v_gene: TRBV20-1
CDR3aa: CTATRVYEQYF

d_gene: TRBD1
j_gene: TRBJ1-4
v_gene: TRBV6-5
CDR3aa: CASSYVGGNNEKLFF

d_gene: NA
j_gene: TRBJ2-3
v_gene: TRBV11-1
CDR3aa: CASSPTEGRGQRRDPQYF

d_gene: NA
j_gene: TRBJ2-2
v_gene: TRBV12-3/TRBV12-4
CDR3aa: CASSLGRLRDTGELFF

d_gene: TRBD1
j_gene: TRBJ2-5
v_gene: TRBV6-6
CDR3aa: CASSRGQGSGETQYF

d_gene: NA
j_gene: TRBJ1-2
v_gene: TRBV12-3/TRBV12-4
CDR3aa: CASSLSFPSYGYTF

d_gene: TRBD1
j_gene: TRBJ1-2
v_gene: TRBV7-6
CDR3aa: CASSLSGTGYRHGYHF

d_gene: TRBD2
j_gene: TRBJ2-7
v_gene: TRBV7-6
CDR3aa: CSSSTGLAVVPDEQYF

d_gene: NA
j_gene: TRBJ2-7
v_gene: TRBV5-1
CDR3aa: CASSSLRGDRTPLNRDEQYF

d_gene: NA
j_gene: TRBJ2-7
v_gene: TRBV28
CDR3aa: CASSLPSYEQYF

d_gene: NA
j_gene: TRBJ1-2
v_gene: TRBV20-1
CDR3aa: CSAWARGNGYTF

d_gene: NA
j_gene: TRBJ2-1
v_gene: TRBV7-8
CDR3aa: CASSLVLGVTRGTPYNEQFF

d_gene: NA
j_gene: TRBJ1-1
v_gene: TRBV4-1
CDR3aa: CASSSRFSDTEAFF

d_gene: NA
j_gene: TRBJ1-1
v_gene: TRBV20-1
CDR3aa: CSARDTGRGDTEAFF

d_gene: NA
j_gene: TRBJ1-2
v_gene: TRBV14
CDR3aa: CASSQVKGGLYGYTF

d_gene: NA
j_gene: TRBJ1-4
v_gene: TRBV27
CDR3aa: CASSFSSQLGINEKLFF

d_gene: NA
j_gene: TRBJ1-5
v_gene: TRBV7-9
CDR3aa: CASSLDGKNQPQHF

d_gene: NA
j_gene: TRBJ2-1
v_gene: TRBV28
CDR3aa: CASWGSPGLKYNEQFF

d_gene: TRBD2
j_gene: TRBJ2-1
v_gene: TRBV7-8
CDR3aa: CASSPGTSSEQFF

d_gene: TRBD1
j_gene: TRBJ2-7
v_gene: TRBV6-2/TRBV6-3
CDR3aa: CASSPEVGQGKDEQYF

d_gene: TRBD2
j_gene: TRBJ2-7
v_gene: TRBV5-5
CDR3aa: CASSPKTSGYYF

d_gene: NA
j_gene: TRBJ2-7
v_gene: TRBV28
CDR3aa: CASSFLVGTGRPEQYF

d_gene: NA
j_gene: TRBJ1-1
v_gene: TRBV4-1
CDR3aa: CASSQDFGAAGVTEAFF

d_gene: TRBD1
j_gene: TRBJ2-4
v_gene: TRBV5-1
CDR3aa: CASSLGLRTGTPLAKNIQYF

d_gene: NA
j_gene: TRBJ2-3
v_gene: TRBV6-2/TRBV6-3
CDR3aa: CASTLYAWTDTQYF

d_gene: TRBD2
j_gene: TRBJ2-2
v_gene: TRBV11-2
CDR3aa: CASSLTSYGELFF

d_gene: NA
j_gene: TRBJ2-1
v_gene: TRBV10-2
CDR3aa: CASSWTDYNEQFF

d_gene: NA
j_gene: TRBJ1-5
v_gene: TRBV19
CDR3aa: CASSLGGTAIHF

d_gene: TRBD2
j_gene: TRBJ2-7
v_gene: TRBV10-3
CDR3aa: CAISEPPGLAGTFYEQYF

d_gene: TRBD2
j_gene: TRBJ2-1
v_gene: TRBV28
CDR3aa: CASSLTSGEKFF

d_gene: TRBD1
j_gene: TRBJ2-1
v_gene: TRBV6-2/TRBV6-3
CDR3aa: CASSYSRQGPEQFF

d_gene: NA
j_gene: TRBJ1-3
v_gene: TRBV7-2
CDR3aa: CASSPAPHLNTIYF